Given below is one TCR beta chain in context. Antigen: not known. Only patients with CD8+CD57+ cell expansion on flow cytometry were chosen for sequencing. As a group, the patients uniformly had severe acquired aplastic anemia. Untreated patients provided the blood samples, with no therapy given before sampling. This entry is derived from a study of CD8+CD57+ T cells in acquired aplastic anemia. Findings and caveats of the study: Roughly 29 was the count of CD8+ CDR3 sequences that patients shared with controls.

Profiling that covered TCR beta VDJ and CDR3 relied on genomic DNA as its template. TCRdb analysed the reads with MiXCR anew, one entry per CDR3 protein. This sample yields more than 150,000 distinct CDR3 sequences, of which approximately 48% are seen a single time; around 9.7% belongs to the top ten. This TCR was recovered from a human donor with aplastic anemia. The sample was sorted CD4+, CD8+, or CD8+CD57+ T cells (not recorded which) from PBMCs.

The CDR3 reads CASTLQTGQGGYTF. The DNA of the CDR3 is TGTGCCAGTACCTTACAGACAGGGCAAGGTGGCTACACCTTC. The chain joins TRBV19 to TRBJ1-2, with 7 positions matching TRBD1. This CDR3 contains 14 residues. J gave up 7 bases and V 7 bases, and 12 bases lay outside the gene matches. CDR1 LNHDA and CDR2 SQIVND come from the germline V gene (reference sequence).